Sequencing of this T cell receptor beta chain was carried out in a study of cytomegalovirus exposure and HLA in healthy donors. Study results and limitations: Altogether, about 160 TCR beta chains were recorded as cytomegalovirus-associated. In a later analysis, first-cohort TCR clusters were found to tend to co-occur in the roughly 120 validation repertoires. In vitro, three CMV-associated chains proved specific for CMV antigens.

The CDR3 has 14 amino acids. Germline values: CDR1 LNHDA, CDR2 SQIVND (reference sequence). Trimming pared 3 bases from V and 5 bases from J, leaving 10 bases between. The repertoire was sequenced with immunoSEQ multiplex PCR; TCRdb's copy has only in-frame clones and lacks some. In the table there are about 140,000 clones, just under 85% of which are singletons. A note on this clone: Its antigen is not known. Other DNA sequences from this sample encode an identical CDR3 as well.

The chain has TRBV19 and TRBJ1-4, with D perhaps TRBD1 (6 bases). The clonotype was recovered from a woman in her 30s in good health and CMV-seronegative. The specimen sequenced was PBMCs. The CDR3 loop reads CASSIGRGNEKLFF. The CDR3 DNA reads TGTGCCAGTAGTATTGGCAGGGGAAATGAAAAACTGTTTTTT. The full variable domain, rest sourced from reference TRBV19 and TRBJ1-4, is DGGITQSPKYLFRKEGQNVTLSCEQNLNHDAMYWYRQDPGQGLRLIYYSQIVNDFQKGDIAEGYSVSREKKESFPLTVTSAQKNPTAFYLCASSIGRGNEKLFFGSGTQLSVL.